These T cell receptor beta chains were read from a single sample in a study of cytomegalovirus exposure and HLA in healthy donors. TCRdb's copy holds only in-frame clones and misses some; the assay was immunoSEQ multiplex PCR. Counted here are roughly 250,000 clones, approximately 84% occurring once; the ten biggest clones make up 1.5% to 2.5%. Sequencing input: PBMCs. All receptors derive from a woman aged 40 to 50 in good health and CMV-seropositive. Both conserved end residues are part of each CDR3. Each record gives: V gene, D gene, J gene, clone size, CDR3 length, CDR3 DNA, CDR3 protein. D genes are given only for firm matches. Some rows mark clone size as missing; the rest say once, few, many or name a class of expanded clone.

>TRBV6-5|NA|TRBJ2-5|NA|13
TGTGCCAGCAGTCGGGACTTCCAAGAGACCCAGTACTTC
CASSRDFQETQYF
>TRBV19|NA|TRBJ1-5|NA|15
TGTGCCAGTGGGGATATAACAGGGACCCTAGAGCCCCAGCATTTT
CASGDITGTLEPQHF
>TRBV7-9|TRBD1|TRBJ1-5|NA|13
TGTGCCAGCAGCAAAGGACAGGGACAGCCCCAGCATTTT
CASSKGQGQPQHF
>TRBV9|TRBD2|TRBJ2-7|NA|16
TGTGCCAGCAGCGAGGGTCTCAGCGGGGGCCCCTACGAGCAGTACTTC
CASSEGLSGGPYEQYF
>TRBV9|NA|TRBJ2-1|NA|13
TGTGCCAGCAGCGCCACTACCGTGGGTGAGCAGTTCTTC
CASSATTVGEQFF
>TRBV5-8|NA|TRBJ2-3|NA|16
TGTGCCAGCAGCTTGGGGCCACTAGTTAGGACAGATACGCAGTATTTT
CASSLGPLVRTDTQYF
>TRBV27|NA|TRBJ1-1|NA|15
TGTGCCAGCAGTTTAGGGGTTGACGGGAGCACTGAAGCTTTCTTT
CASSLGVDGSTEAFF
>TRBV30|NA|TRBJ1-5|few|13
TGTGCCTGGAGTGTTGAGGGCAATCAGCCCCAGCATTTT
CAWSVEGNQPQHF
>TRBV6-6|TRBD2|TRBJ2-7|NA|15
TGTGCCGCCAGCCGTGGGCTAGCGGGAGGATTCGAGCAGTACTTC
CAASRGLAGGFEQYF
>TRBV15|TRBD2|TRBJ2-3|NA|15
TGTGCCACCACCGGACTAGCGGGAGTTACAGATACGCAGTATTTT
CATTGLAGVTDTQYF
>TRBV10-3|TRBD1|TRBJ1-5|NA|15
TGTGCCATCAGTGAAGACCGACAGGGGGCTCAGCCCCAGCATTTT
CAISEDRQGAQPQHF
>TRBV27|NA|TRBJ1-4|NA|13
TGTGCCAGCAGTGCCGAGACAGCCGAAAAACTGTTTTTT
CASSAETAEKLFF
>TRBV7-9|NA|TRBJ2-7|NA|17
TGTGCCAGCAGCTTTTTCGTAGGAAGGACAGACGATTCTGAGCAGTACTTC
CASSFFVGRTDDSEQYF